This T cell receptor beta chain was identified in a study of shared clonotypes between healthy human individuals. General study points: How much donors shared clonotypes was expected to be affected by sequencing depth. There were few donors, and this limited the genetic and exposure-history diversity represented.

The authors sequenced unsorted PBMC DNA on ten immunoSEQ deep assay plates. Original handling: Filtering differed because ImmunoSEQ produced junction-only sequences that carried no quality scores. Generated by immunoSEQ multiplex PCR, the TCRdb table keeps only in-frame clones and is missing some. That table furnishes V, J and clone size, whereas the DNA furnished D and trimming. The sample carries about half a million clones, around 80% recorded once. CDR1 and CDR2 (germline): SGHTA, FQGNSA. V lost 2 bases and J lost 0; bases outside the gene matches: 3. The CDR3 is 15 amino acids. As for this clone: The antigen remains unidentified.

The source material was PBMCs. The J gene is TRBJ2-7, the V gene TRBV7-2; 8 nucleotides match TRBD1. The TCR originated in a woman between 35 and 50 years old in good health. Some clones in this sample may be carry-over from other donors' samples. The CDR3 sequence: CASSLWDRSSYEQYF. The CDR3 DNA follows: TGTGCCAGCAGCTTATGGGACAGGAGCTCCTACGAGCAGTACTTC.